The rows below give T cell receptor beta chains drawn from one sample of a study of metastatic and nonmetastatic thyroid tumors. TCRdb used MiXCR to call clones anew from the PCR reads. The data contain fewer than 25,000 clones, around 21% of them singletons. Sequencing was performed on blood. The source is a male donor with papillary thyroid cancer or a benign thyroid nodule (not recorded which). Some clones in this sample may be carry-over from other donors' samples. Both conserved end residues are part of each CDR3. The order of the fields is V gene, CDR3 protein.

v_call: TRBV5-4; cdr3_aa: CASSFDRGYGYTF
v_call: TRBV4-2; cdr3_aa: CASSQDLRNIQYF
v_call: TRBV28; cdr3_aa: CASSVAGIGSPLHF
v_call: TRBV24-1; cdr3_aa: CATRDREDSPLHF
v_call: TRBV12-5; cdr3_aa: CASGWTGGGVTEAFF
v_call: TRBV6-1; cdr3_aa: CASSEGPRPDNEQFF
v_call: TRBV6-5; cdr3_aa: CASSYGTGGSPLHF
v_call: TRBV4-2; cdr3_aa: CASSQLLAGEVPYDTQYF
v_call: TRBV5-1; cdr3_aa: CASRLGQGGNSPLHF
v_call: TRBV12-3/TRBV12-4; cdr3_aa: CASSFGGLGVYEQYF
v_call: TRBV6-1; cdr3_aa: CASSGTDTGELFF
v_call: TRBV16; cdr3_aa: CASSQFLGGGGHGNTIYF
v_call: TRBV27; cdr3_aa: CASRTGTGNTGELFF
v_call: TRBV30; cdr3_aa: CAWRFGTGTGAFF